The 9 T cell receptor beta chains in this list originate from one sample, sequenced in a study of blood T cell repertoires in COVID-19. Sequenced by immunoSEQ multiplex PCR; TCRdb stores in-frame clones only, minus some. The sample records under 200,000 clones, roughly 82% being singletons. The sequencing sample was made of peripheral blood. The receptors come from an older woman with COVID-19, enrolled during active disease.

The chain employs TRBV7-9 and TRBJ1-5; 11 bases align to TRBD1. Germline values: CDR1 SEHNR, CDR2 FQNEAQ (reference sequence). Losses at the gene ends were 3 bases for V and 6 bases for J; bases not matched to a gene: 4. The CDR3 sequence is 15 residues long. CDR3 sequence: CASSFGQGAIQPQHF. CDR3 DNA sequence: TGTGCCAGCAGCTTTGGACAGGGGGCGATTCAGCCCCAGCATTTT.

This clone was recorded a few times. This sequence joins TRBV27 and TRBJ2-1; possibly TRBD2 for D (6 bases). CDR1 and CDR2 from the germline V gene are MNHEY and SMNVEV (reference sequence). The CDR3 spans 16 residues. Trimming cost V 4 bases and J 0 bases, with 13 bases left between them. The CDR3, as DNA: TGTGCCAGCAGTTCCGATATGACTAGCTCCTACAATGAGCAGTTCTTC. It specifies CASSSDMTSSYNEQFF.

The gene calls are TRBV10-3 and TRBJ2-7; 9 nucleotides match TRBD1. CDR1 and CDR2 (germline): ENHRY, SYGVKD. CDR3 length equals 14 residues. V shed 10 bases, J shed 0 bases, and the junction held 7 bases outside the gene matches. The CDR3 DNA reads TGTGCCAGTATCCGGGACAGGGACTCCTACGAGCAGTACTTC. As protein: CASIRDRDSYEQYF.

This chain joins TRBV30 and TRBJ2-1; D is possibly TRBD2 (6 bases). CDR1 and CDR2 (germline): GTSNPN, SVGIG (reference sequence). V was shortened by 5 bases and J by 0 bases, with 11 bases between the two germline ends. This CDR3 region has 14 residues. CDR3 DNA: TGTGCCTGGGGGGGACTTTTCTCCTACAATGAGCAGTTCTTC. Its translation is CAWGGLFSYNEQFF.

This chain uses TRBV18 with TRBJ2-5; 7 nucleotides align to TRBD2. The CDR3 is made up of 15 amino acids. Germline trimming cut 6 bases from V and 5 bases from J; bases unmatched to any gene: 12. Germline CDR1 KGHSH, CDR2 LQKENI. CDR3 sequence reads: CASSKAGSSVETQYF. The CDR3 DNA reads TGTGCCAGCTCCAAAGCGGGGTCCAGTGTCGAGACCCAGTACTTC.

The chain couples TRBV6-1 to TRBJ1-5; TRBD1 is a possible D gene (5 bases). The CDR3 sequence is 14 residues long. From germline, CDR1 is MNHNS and CDR2 SASEGT. Trimming left V 5 bases short and J 6 bases short, with 14 bases between. The CDR3 DNA is TGTGCCAGCAGTCCCCGAGACAGTGTTCAGCCCCAGCATTTT. It encodes CASSPRDSVQPQHF.

The chain carries TRBV18 and TRBJ2-2, with 9 bases identical to TRBD1. The ends lost 4 bases at V and 1 base at J; junction bases unmatched: 4. The V gene's germline CDR1 is KGHSH and CDR2 LQKENI. The length of the CDR3 is 16 residues. CDR3 DNA sequence: TGTGCCAGCTCACGGGGGACAGGGAAGAACACCGGGGAGCTGTTTTTT. As protein: CASSRGTGKNTGELFF. Full variable domain (outside the CDR3, taken from reference TRBV18 and TRBJ2-2): NAGVMQNPRHLVRRRGQEARLRCSPMKGHSHVYWYRQLPEEGLKFMVYLQKENIIDESGMPKERFSAEFPKEGPSILRIQQVVRGDSAAYFCASSRGTGKNTGELFFGEGSRLTVL.

CDR3 residues: CASSALRGDTGELFF. The CDR3 DNA reads TGTGCCAGTAGTGCCCTGCGGGGAGATACCGGGGAGCTGTTTTTT. The gene calls are TRBV19 and TRBJ2-2, with a tentative D call TRBD2 (6 bases). The germline V and J ends were trimmed by 5 bases and 5 bases, with 15 bases remaining between them. CDR1 is LNHDA and CDR2 is SQIVND in the germline V gene (reference sequence). CDR3 length: 15 amino acids.

This clone was recorded many times. The V gene is TRBV6-6, the J gene TRBJ1-2; 7 bases are shared with TRBD1. Germline assignment: CDR1 MNHNY and CDR2 SVGAGI (reference sequence). The CDR3 contains 17 residues. With 5 bases clipped from V and 2 bases from J, the junction kept 14 bases outside the gene matches. This CDR3 is CASSLLVRGTENYGYTF. The CDR3 coding sequence is TGTGCCAGCAGTCTGTTGGTTAGGGGGACAGAGAACTATGGCTACACCTTC.